A selection of T cell receptor beta chains follows, all from one sample in a study of blood T cell repertoires in COVID-19. The data were produced by immunoSEQ multiplex PCR, yet TCRdb's version contains in-frame clones alone and is incomplete. The table records under 200,000 clones, 80% to 85% of them present only once. The source material was peripheral blood. The receptors here all came from a woman aged 70 to 79 with COVID-19, enrolled during active disease. CDR3s include the opening cysteine and the closing phenylalanine or tryptophan. The order of the fields is J gene, clone size, CDR3 length, V gene, D gene, CDR3 protein, CDR3 DNA. The D gene is left open where the match is weak. Clone size, where shown, is once, few, many, or a class for clones that have expanded.

TRBJ1-2 - 15 TRBV2 - CASNKQGIQYYGYTF TGTGCCAGCAATAAGCAGGGGATTCAATACTATGGCTACACCTTC
TRBJ2-3 - 14 TRBV4-1 TRBD1 CASSQDRVGDTQYF TGCGCCAGCAGCCAGGACAGGGTCGGCGATACGCAGTATTTT
TRBJ2-5 - 11 TRBV6-2/TRBV6-3 - CASSTQETQYF TGTGCCAGCAGTACTCAAGAGACCCAGTACTTC
TRBJ2-1 - 14 TRBV7-3 TRBD1 CASSWGQTTDEQFF TGTGCCAGCAGCTGGGGACAGACTACCGATGAGCAGTTCTTC
TRBJ2-5 once 11 TRBV5-5 - CASGTIKTQYF TGTGCCAGCGGGACAATCAAGACCCAGTACTTC
TRBJ2-7 few 13 TRBV5-4 - CASSYGGAYEQYF TGTGCCAGCAGCTACGGAGGGGCCTACGAGCAGTACTTC
TRBJ1-4 few 15 TRBV5-1 TRBD1 CASSLGGAEEEKLFF TGCGCCAGCAGCTTAGGGGGCGCTGAGGAAGAAAAACTGTTTTTT
TRBJ2-5 - 12 TRBV29-1 - CSARDSGETQYF TGCAGCGCCCGGGACAGCGGGGAGACCCAGTACTTC
TRBJ2-3 - 17 TRBV5-1 TRBD2 CASSPEGLAGGTDTQYF TGCGCCAGCAGCCCCGAGGGACTAGCGGGGGGCACAGATACGCAGTATTTT
TRBJ2-2 - 16 TRBV25-1 - CASSEHHQLNTGELFF TGTGCCAGCAGTGAACATCACCAACTGAACACCGGGGAGCTGTTTTTT
TRBJ2-3 few 17 TRBV9 TRBD2 CASSVGGGGRITDTQYF TGTGCCAGCAGCGTAGGCGGCGGGGGGCGAATCACAGATACGCAGTATTTT
TRBJ1-1 - 13 TRBV30 - CAWSFDRNTEAFF TGTGCCTGGAGTTTCGACAGGAACACTGAAGCTTTCTTT
TRBJ2-4 - 13 TRBV14 - CASSQWEQNIQYF TGTGCCAGCAGCCAATGGGAGCAAAACATTCAGTACTTC
TRBJ1-1 - 16 TRBV19 - CASSPKGGRENTEAFF TGTGCCAGTAGTCCAAAGGGGGGGCGTGAGAACACTGAAGCTTTCTTT
TRBJ1-2 - 12 TRBV2 - CASTEANYGYTF TGTGCCAGCACAGAAGCCAATTATGGCTACACCTTC
TRBJ2-1 - 15 TRBV7-3 - CASSLSASAVNEQFF TGTGCCAGCAGCTTATCGGCTAGCGCGGTCAATGAGCAGTTCTTC
TRBJ1-4 - 21 TRBV28 TRBD1 CASSFDLLSGTGPATNEKLFF TGTGCCAGCAGTTTTGATCTCTTATCCGGGACAGGACCTGCAACTAATGAAAAACTGTTTTTT
TRBJ2-7 - 16 TRBV14 TRBD2 CASSRGTSGFSYEQYF TGTGCCAGCAGCCGAGGGACTAGCGGATTCTCCTACGAGCAGTACTTC
TRBJ2-1 - 16 TRBV30 - CAWSVPGLASYNEQFF TGTGCCTGGAGTGTACCGGGACTGGCCTCCTACAATGAGCAGTTCTTC
TRBJ2-7 - 14 TRBV11-2 TRBD2 CASSFREGYYEQYF TGTGCCAGCAGCTTCCGGGAGGGCTACTACGAGCAGTACTTC
TRBJ1-2 - 14 TRBV19 - CASNLWDTNYGYTF TGTGCCAGTAATCTCTGGGACACTAACTATGGCTACACCTTC
TRBJ1-2 once 16 TRBV30 - CAWSVRAQRTNYGYTF TGTGCCTGGAGTGTACGAGCGCAGAGGACTAACTATGGCTACACCTTC
TRBJ2-7 - 14 TRBV7-2 TRBD1 CATSRDRSSYEQYF TGTGCCACCTCGCGGGACAGGAGCTCCTACGAGCAGTACTTC
TRBJ1-2 - 11 TRBV29-1 - CSVGQDYGYTF TGCAGCGTTGGACAAGACTATGGCTACACCTTC
TRBJ1-1 - 14 TRBV5-1 TRBD1 CASRTGTGSTEAFF TGCGCCAGCAGAACCGGGACAGGGAGCACTGAAGCTTTCTTT
TRBJ1-2 - 15 TRBV3-1/TRBV3-2 TRBD1 CASSQVGQAGSGYTF TGTGCCAGCAGCCAAGTTGGACAGGCAGGGTCTGGCTACACCTTC
TRBJ1-1 - 14 TRBV5-1 TRBD1 CASTGTALNTEAFF TGCGCCAGCACCGGGACAGCCCTGAACACTGAAGCTTTCTTT
TRBJ1-6 - 17 TRBV5-1 - CASSTVFGQTFNSPLHF TGCGCCAGCAGTACCGTTTTTGGACAGACTTTTAATTCACCCCTCCACTTT
TRBJ2-1 few 14 TRBV5-1 - CASSWRDSLAEQFF TGCGCCAGCAGCTGGAGGGACTCCTTGGCTGAGCAGTTCTTC
TRBJ1-3 - 16 TRBV4-2 TRBD1 CASSPSGQSSGNTIYF TGTGCCAGCAGCCCCTCGGGACAGAGCTCTGGAAACACCATATATTTT
TRBJ1-5 - 13 TRBV4-1 - CASSQVGGEPQHF TGCGCCAGCAGCCAAGTTGGAGGGGAGCCCCAGCATTTT
TRBJ2-1 - 14 TRBV28 - CASSLPTGVYEQFF TGTGCCAGCAGTTTACCTACTGGAGTCTATGAGCAGTTCTTC
TRBJ2-7 - 15 TRBV19 - CASSIVFLAPNEQYF TGTGCCAGTAGTATAGTCTTCCTAGCGCCTAACGAGCAGTACTTC
TRBJ2-2 - 15 TRBV19 - CASSMPGIRTGELFF TGTGCCAGTAGTATGCCGGGGATCAGGACCGGGGAGCTGTTTTTT
TRBJ1-6 - 16 TRBV6-5 - CASSSVVSSYNSPLHF TGTGCCAGCAGTTCCGTCGTTAGCTCCTATAATTCACCCCTCCACTTT
TRBJ2-4 - 19 TRBV29-1 TRBD2 CSVEWFGGGDLASKNIQYF TGCAGCGTTGAATGGTTCGGGGGGGGCGACCTAGCGTCCAAAAACATTCAGTACTTC
TRBJ2-1 - 14 TRBV2 - CASGAGYSWDEQFF TGTGCCAGCGGGGCGGGGTATTCGTGGGATGAGCAGTTCTTC
TRBJ2-4 - 17 TRBV4-1 - CASSQEATHLAKNIQYF TGCGCCAGCAGCCAAGAAGCCACGCACTTAGCCAAAAACATTCAGTACTTC
TRBJ2-7 - 13 TRBV9 - CASTGWRENEQYF TGTGCCAGCACCGGGTGGAGGGAGAACGAGCAGTACTTC
TRBJ1-1 - 15 TRBV9 - CASSVEVRGGTEAFF TGTGCCAGCAGCGTAGAGGTCAGAGGGGGAACTGAAGCTTTCTTT
TRBJ2-6 once 18 TRBV27 TRBD2 CASSDWGGRLSGANVLTF TGTGCCAGCAGTGACTGGGGGGGGAGGCTCTCTGGGGCCAACGTCCTGACTTTC
TRBJ2-2 - 15 TRBV6-5 - CASSYSRSNTGELFF TGTGCCAGCAGTTATAGCCGGTCGAACACCGGGGAGCTGTTTTTT
TRBJ2-3 - 18 TRBV11-2 TRBD1 CASSPKYFRDSQTDTQYF TGTGCCAGCAGCCCAAAGTACTTCCGGGACAGCCAAACAGATACGCAGTATTTT